A single T cell receptor beta chain is shown here with its context. Antigen specificity is unknown. The V and J ends lost 4 bases and 4 bases, in that order; junction bases with no gene match: 12. There are 16 residues in the CDR3. Per the germline V gene, CDR1 is SQVTM and CDR2 is ANQGSEA. The PCR had 60 Vbeta and 13 Jbeta primers. Assay: immunoSEQ multiplex PCR; the TCRdb copy retains only in-frame clones and omits some. The repertoire consists of 130,000 or so clones, with 65% to 90% occurring once and the leading ten covering approximately 3%. The data stem from a study of cytomegalovirus exposure and HLA in healthy donors. Study background: Among the roughly 400 genotyped donors, about 81% were placed in the Caucasian-associated ancestry cluster. Study conclusions and caveats: Overall, roughly 170 TCR beta chains were annotated as cytomegalovirus-associated.

Sequencing input: PBMCs. The sequence came from a woman younger than 30 in good health and CMV-seropositive. The rearrangement links TRBV29-1 to TRBJ2-1; 8 positions agree with TRBD2. CDR3 loop: CSVGLASQSAYNEQFF. In nucleotides, the CDR3 is TGCAGCGTTGGACTAGCGAGTCAATCCGCGTACAATGAGCAGTTCTTC.